Listed here are 8 T cell receptor beta chains from one sample, sequenced in a study of T cells in Graves' hyperthyroidism and ophthalmopathy. Template material for amplifying TCR beta CDR3 regions consisted of RNA transcripts. First-round RT-PCR of the TCR CDR3 relied on the HTBI primer set. A single record per CDR3 protein comes from TCRdb applying MiXCR to the multiplex PCR reads. The table has approximately 430,000 distinct CDR3 sequences, approximately 15% seen once. Sequencing input: blood. These receptors all stem from a woman in her late teens or twenties with Graves' hyperthyroidism.

Ten or more counts support this clonotype. The chain links TRBV6-2 or TRBV6-3 to TRBJ1-1; D call uncertain. The CDR3 runs to 13 residues. Between the trimmed V and J ends, which lost 8 bases and 4 bases, there was a span of 14 bases. Germline assignment: CDR1 MNHEY and CDR2 SVGEGT. The CDR3 DNA reads as TGTGCCAGCCGGGCCTTGTGGCCCACTGAAGCTTTCTTT. Translation: CASRALWPTEAFF.

This clonotype was detected only a few times. The chain couples TRBV28 to TRBJ2-3; D gene ambiguous. The germline V gene has CDR1 MDHEN and CDR2 SYDVKM. Trimming cost V 8 bases and J 8 bases, with 8 bases left between them. The CDR3 loop spans 10 amino acids. Written as DNA, the CDR3 is TGTGCCAGCTACGGCGGTACGCAGTATTTT. Protein product: CASYGGTQYF. Drawing the rest from reference TRBV28 and TRBJ2-3, the complete variable domain is DVKVTQSSRYLVKRTGEKVFLECVQDMDHENMFWYRQDPGLGLRLIYFSYDVKMKEKGDIPEGYSVSREKKERFSLILESASTNQTSMYLCASYGGTQYFGPGTRLTVL.

This clonotype was seen at least ten times. The chain uses TRBV20-1 and TRBJ2-7, with a weak D call TRBD2 (6 bases). CDR1 and CDR2 from the germline V gene are DFQATT and SNEGSKA (reference sequence). CDR3 length: 14 amino acids. The V end was cut by 0 bases, the J end by 3 bases, with 12 bases between. CDR3 in DNA: TGCAGTGCTAGAGAAACACGGGGGATCTACGAGCAGTACTTC. Its translation: CSARETRGIYEQYF.

V usage is TRBV28 and J usage is TRBJ2-3; 7 bases agree with TRBD1. Germline CDR1 MDHEN, CDR2 SYDVKM. The length of the CDR3 is 15 residues. The V gene end was trimmed by 2 bases and the J gene end by 5 bases; junction bases not matched to a gene: 7. This CDR3 is CASSLPGQYVDTQYF. In DNA form, the CDR3 reads TGTGCCAGCAGTTTACCGGGACAGTATGTAGATACGCAGTATTTT. Full variable domain (missing parts from reference TRBV28 and TRBJ2-3): DVKVTQSSRYLVKRTGEKVFLECVQDMDHENMFWYRQDPGLGLRLIYFSYDVKMKEKGDIPEGYSVSREKKERFSLILESASTNQTSMYLCASSLPGQYVDTQYFGPGTRLTVL.

There are many counts of this clonotype. The chain carries TRBV24-1 and TRBJ1-2; D uncertain. V dropped 5 bases and J dropped 8 bases, with 11 bases sitting between them. Looked up from germline, CDR1 is KGHDR and CDR2 is SFDVKD. The CDR3 has 12 residues. CDR3 sequence: CATSGSERGYTF. The CDR3 region has the DNA TGTGCCACCAGTGGAAGTGAGAGAGGCTACACCTTC.

This clonotype appeared many times. The chain recombines TRBV6-1 with TRBJ2-5; maybe TRBD1 (6 bases). The CDR3 spans 13 residues. Trimming stripped 5 bases from V and 7 bases from J, with 14 bases between. Germline V gene sequence: CDR1 MNHNS, CDR2 SASEGT. The CDR3 region is CASSRTAMGTQYF. In nucleotides, the CDR3 is TGTGCCAGCAGTAGGACAGCCATGGGGACCCAGTACTTC.

This clonotype was detected many times. The chain joins TRBV15 to TRBJ1-6, with D hard to call. V lost 5 bases, J lost 9 bases, and 14 bases lay in between. This CDR3 region has 14 residues. CDR1 is LNHNV, CDR2 YYDKDF, per germline (reference sequence). The chain's CDR3 is CATSASHIRSPLHF. The CDR3 DNA reads as TGTGCCACCAGCGCCTCTCACATACGTTCACCCCTCCACTTT.

Many counts were recorded for this clonotype. The chain combines TRBV29-1 with TRBJ2-5, with 11 bases that match TRBD1. The V gene end was trimmed by 4 bases and the J gene end by 4 bases; junction bases not matched to a gene: 5. Germline CDR1 and CDR2: SQVTM and ANQGSEA. The CDR3 totals 14 residues. The CDR3 nucleotides read TGCAGCGTTGGGCCGGGGACAGGGGGAGAGACCCAGTACTTC. Its translation: CSVGPGTGGETQYF.